A selection of T cell receptor beta chains follows, all from one sample in a study of response to subunit inactivated influenza vaccine. TCRdb re-derived calls from the RT-PCR reads in MiXCR, one entry per CDR3 protein. The top ten hold around 40% of the sample, which has more than 150,000 distinct CDR3 sequences, approximately 11% seen once. Here the sequenced sample was CD8+ T cells sorted from PBMCs, taken roughly 24 months after vaccination. These receptors were collected from a man aged 50 to 69 who received an inactivated influenza vaccine. Each CDR3 is given with its conserved first and last residue. The D gene is left open where the match is weak. Size is omitted from some rows. Given values are once, few, many or a class for expanded clones.

D	V	size	length	J	DNA	CDR3
.	TRBV6-1	few	15	TRBJ2-3	TGTGCCAGCAGTATCGGCGCAGCTACCACAGATACGCAGTATTTT	CASSIGAATTDTQYF
TRBD1	TRBV4-3	many	13	TRBJ1-2	TGCGCCAGCAACCAGGGGGGGGACTATGGCTACACCTTC	CASNQGGDYGYTF
TRBD1	TRBV7-8	.	15	TRBJ1-4	TGTGCCAGCAGCTTACAGGACAGGGGGGACGAAAAACTGTTTTTT	CASSLQDRGDEKLFF
.	TRBV10-1	many	13	TRBJ2-3	TGCGCCAGCAGTTCGGTACCCAAAGATACGCAGTATTTT	CASSSVPKDTQYF
.	TRBV28	.	13	TRBJ1-1	TGTGCCACCTACAGGTTAACCAACACTGAAGCTTTCTTT	CATYRLTNTEAFF
.	TRBV28	few	14	TRBJ2-1	TGTGCCAGCAGTTTAGTTCGACTCGCAGATGAGCAGTTCTTC	CASSLVRLADEQFF
TRBD1	TRBV7-9	.	14	TRBJ2-7	TGTGCCAGCAGCCAAAACAGGGGAAAGTACGAGCAGTACTTC	CASSQNRGKYEQYF
.	TRBV9	few	15	TRBJ1-5	TGTGCCAGCAGCGAGGGGGAAGGGAGCAATCAGCCCCAGCATTTT	CASSEGEGSNQPQHF
TRBD1	TRBV12-3/TRBV12-4	many	14	TRBJ2-5	TGTGCCAGCACCATGACAGGGTCGGGAGAGACCCAGTACTTC	CASTMTGSGETQYF
.	TRBV29-1	many	15	TRBJ2-7	TGCAGCGTTGAAGACGGCCTGGAGAACTCCTACGAGCAGTACTTC	CSVEDGLENSYEQYF
TRBD2	TRBV2	few	13	TRBJ2-7	TGTGCCAGCATTGGACTAGACTCCTACGAGCAGTACTTC	CASIGLDSYEQYF
.	TRBV20-1	.	14	TRBJ2-1	TGCAGTGCAACCGGGACCAGCGGTCGGCCGGGGCAGTTCTTC	CSATGTSGRPGQFF
.	TRBV6-2/TRBV6-3	.	13	TRBJ1-3	TGTGCCAGTGACGGATACTCTGGAAACACCATATATTTT	CASDGYSGNTIYF
.	TRBV5-5	few	16	TRBJ2-7	TGTGCCAGCAGTCCTAGGAAGACATATCCCTCCTACGAGCAGTACTTC	CASSPRKTYPSYEQYF
TRBD2	TRBV7-6	few	18	TRBJ2-5	TGTGCCAGCAGCTTAACGGTACTAGCGGGAGAAGATTACGAGACCCAGTACTTC	CASSLTVLAGEDYETQYF
.	TRBV10-2	few	15	TRBJ2-3	TGCGCCAGCAGTGGGGGGGCGGCTTACACAGATACGCAGTATTTT	CASSGGAAYTDTQYF
.	TRBV10-2	few	15	TRBJ2-7	TGCGCCAGCAGTCCCCGCCAAACAGGGACCGACGAGCAGTACTTC	CASSPRQTGTDEQYF
TRBD2	TRBV12-3/TRBV12-4	.	16	TRBJ2-7	TGTGCCAGCAGTTTAGGGGGAGGCGGGAGGGACTACGAGCAGTACTTC	CASSLGGGGRDYEQYF
.	TRBV7-8	few	16	TRBJ1-5	TGTGCCAGCAGCTTAGCCCCGGGAGGGCTTTTGTCGCCCCAGCATTTT	CASSLAPGGLLSPQHF
TRBD1	TRBV7-8	many	14	TRBJ2-1	TGTGCCAGCAGCCCCGGGACAGGGCGCAATGAGCAGTTCTTC	CASSPGTGRNEQFF
.	TRBV20-1	few	13	TRBJ1-2	TGCAGTGCCCGCGGACAACTATTTCGGGGCTACACCTTC	CSARGQLFRGYTF
.	TRBV6-2/TRBV6-3	few	15	TRBJ1-5	TGTGCCAGCAGTTACTATAAGTGGGGGCCTCAGCCCCAGCATTTT	CASSYYKWGPQPQHF
.	TRBV21-1	many	13	TRBJ2-7	TGTGCCAGCAGCAAAGTAGCCCGATACGAGCAGTACTTC	CASSKVARYEQYF
.	TRBV6-5	.	14	TRBJ1-1	TGTGCCAGCAGTTACGTAGGGAGAGGCACTGAAGCTTTCTTT	CASSYVGRGTEAFF
TRBD1	TRBV10-2	few	14	TRBJ1-6	TGCGCCAGCATTCCGGCAGGGGGACTATCACCCCTCCACTTT	CASIPAGGLSPLHF
TRBD2	TRBV27	.	14	TRBJ2-1	TGTGCCAGCAGCAGACTAGCGGGAGCGGGAGAGCAGTTCTTC	CASSRLAGAGEQFF
.	TRBV24-1	few	13	TRBJ2-5	TGTGCCACCCATAGGCGGACAAGGGGGACCCAGTACTTC	CATHRRTRGTQYF
TRBD2	TRBV29-1	many	16	TRBJ2-1	TGCAGCGTTGGAGGAACTAGCGGGAGCTCCTACAATGAGCAGTTCTTC	CSVGGTSGSSYNEQFF
.	TRBV29-1	.	15	TRBJ2-7	TGCAGCGTTGAAACGGCCGGAACTTCAGGCTACGAGCAGTACTTC	CSVETAGTSGYEQYF
.	TRBV7-2	many	14	TRBJ2-1	TGTGCCAGCAGCTTAGCCCTCCATGGGAATGAGCAGTTCTTC	CASSLALHGNEQFF
TRBD2	TRBV9	.	15	TRBJ2-3	TGTGCCAGCACCCAAGGACTAGCGGACACAGATACGCAGTATTTT	CASTQGLADTDTQYF
.	TRBV10-3	few	14	TRBJ2-5	TGTGCCATCAGTGAGTGGGCAGGTCAAGAGACCCAGTACTTC	CAISEWAGQETQYF
.	TRBV3-1	.	17	TRBJ2-1	TGTGCCAGCAGCCCTCTGGTGTGGCAGAGTCGGTACAATGAGCAGTTCTTC	CASSPLVWQSRYNEQFF
.	TRBV12-3/TRBV12-4	few	12	TRBJ1-1	TGTGCCAGCAGTTACGGTGGTGGTGAAGCTTTCTTT	CASSYGGGEAFF
.	TRBV6-5	many	15	TRBJ2-3	TGTGCCAGCAGTTACGGTGGGGGCAGCACAGATACGCAGTATTTT	CASSYGGGSTDTQYF
TRBD2	TRBV5-4	.	16	TRBJ2-4	TGTGCCAGCAGCCCGACTCAGGCCGGGACTAGGGACATTCAGTACTTC	CASSPTQAGTRDIQYF
TRBD2	TRBV7-9	few	17	TRBJ2-3	TGTGCCAGCAGCTTTAGCGGGGGGGCCATCGGCACAGATACGCAGTATTTT	CASSFSGGAIGTDTQYF